This TCR beta chain was documented in a study of blood T cell repertoires in COVID-19. About the research overall: Acute and convalescent COVID-19 samples came from the United States, Italy and Spain. In each case, the material was cDNA or gDNA derived from T cells, B-cell-depleted T cells, or PBMCs.

From germline, CDR1 is LNHNV and CDR2 YYDKDF (reference sequence). V was cut by 5 bases and J by 1 base, with 15 bases left in between. The CDR3 consists of 17 residues. Original processing methods: Quantification of nucleated cells was approximated via reference gene primer amplification. The repertoire was sequenced with immunoSEQ multiplex PCR; TCRdb's copy has only in-frame clones and lacks some. D and trimming come from the DNA, and the V and J calls and clone size come from that table. Found here are tens of thousands of clones, 70% to 90% of them singletons; the top ten hold just under 8.5%. The sequencing sample was made of peripheral blood. The sequence was collected from a human donor with active COVID-19. The donor label of this sample is uncertain. The chain is built from TRBV15 and TRBJ2-6; weak D call: TRBD2 (7 bases). Written as DNA, the CDR3 is TGTGCCACCAGCCCACAGGGAGCGGGGTCTGGGGCCAACGTCCTGACTTTC. Its translation: CATSPQGAGSGANVLTF.